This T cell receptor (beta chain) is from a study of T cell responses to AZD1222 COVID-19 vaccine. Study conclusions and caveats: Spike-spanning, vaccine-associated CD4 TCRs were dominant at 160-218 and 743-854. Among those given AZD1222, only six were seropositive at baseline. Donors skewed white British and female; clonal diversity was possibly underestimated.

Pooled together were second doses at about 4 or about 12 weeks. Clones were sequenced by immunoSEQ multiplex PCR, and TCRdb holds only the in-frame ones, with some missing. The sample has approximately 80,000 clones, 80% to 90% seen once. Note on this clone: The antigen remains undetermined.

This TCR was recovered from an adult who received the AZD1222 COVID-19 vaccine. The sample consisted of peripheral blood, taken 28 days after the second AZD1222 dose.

The CDR3 bases are TGTGCCAGCAGCCCGCCTTTACAGTCGAACACCGGGGAGCTGTTTTTT. Protein product: CASSPPLQSNTGELFF. The V call is TRBV4-2, the J call TRBJ2-2; no firm D call. The V end lost 4 bases, the J end lost 0 bases, and 12 bases lay between the germline ends. This CDR3 comprises 16 residues. The germline V gene has CDR1 LGHNA and CDR2 YNFKEQ.